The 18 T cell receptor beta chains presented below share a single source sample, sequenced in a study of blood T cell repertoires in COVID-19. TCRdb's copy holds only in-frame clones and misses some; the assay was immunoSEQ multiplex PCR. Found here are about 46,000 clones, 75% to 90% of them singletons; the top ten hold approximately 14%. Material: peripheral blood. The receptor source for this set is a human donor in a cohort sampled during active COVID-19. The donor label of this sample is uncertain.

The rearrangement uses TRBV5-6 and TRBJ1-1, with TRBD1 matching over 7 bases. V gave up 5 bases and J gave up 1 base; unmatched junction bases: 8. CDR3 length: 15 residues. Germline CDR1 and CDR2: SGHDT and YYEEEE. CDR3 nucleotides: TGTGCCAGCAGACGGCCGACAGGGCCGAACACTGAAGCTTTCTTT. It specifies CASRRPTGPNTEAFF.

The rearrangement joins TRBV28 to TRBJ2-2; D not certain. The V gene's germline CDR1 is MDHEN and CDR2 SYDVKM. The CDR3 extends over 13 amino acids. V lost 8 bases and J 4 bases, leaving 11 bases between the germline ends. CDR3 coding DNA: TGTGCCAGCTCTATAACCCCCACCGGGGAGCTGTTTTTT. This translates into CASSITPTGELFF.

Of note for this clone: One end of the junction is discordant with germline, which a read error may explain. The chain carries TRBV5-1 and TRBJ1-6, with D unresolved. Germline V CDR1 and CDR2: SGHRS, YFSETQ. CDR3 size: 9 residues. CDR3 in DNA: TGCGCCAGCAGCTTCGGTCCTTTTTTT. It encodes CASSFGPFF.

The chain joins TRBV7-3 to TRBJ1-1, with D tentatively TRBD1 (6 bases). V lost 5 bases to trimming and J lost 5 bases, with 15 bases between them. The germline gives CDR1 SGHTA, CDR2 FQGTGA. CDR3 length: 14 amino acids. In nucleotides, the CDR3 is TGTGCCAGCAGCGTCTGGGGGGGCGATACTGAAGCTTTCTTT. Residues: CASSVWGGDTEAFF.

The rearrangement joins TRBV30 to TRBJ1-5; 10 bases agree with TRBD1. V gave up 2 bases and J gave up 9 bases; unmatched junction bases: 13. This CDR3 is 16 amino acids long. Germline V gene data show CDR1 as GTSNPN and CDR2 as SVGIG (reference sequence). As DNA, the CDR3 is TGTGCCTGGAGTACTAATCCCGGGACAGGGGCCAGGCCCCAGCATTTT. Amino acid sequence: CAWSTNPGTGARPQHF.

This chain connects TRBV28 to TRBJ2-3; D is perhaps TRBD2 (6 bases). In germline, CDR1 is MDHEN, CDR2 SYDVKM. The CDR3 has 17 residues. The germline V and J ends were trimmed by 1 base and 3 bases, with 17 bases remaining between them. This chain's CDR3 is CASSLSPGDSMTDTQYF. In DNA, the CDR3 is TGTGCCAGCAGTTTATCACCGGGAGATTCTATGACAGATACGCAGTATTTT.

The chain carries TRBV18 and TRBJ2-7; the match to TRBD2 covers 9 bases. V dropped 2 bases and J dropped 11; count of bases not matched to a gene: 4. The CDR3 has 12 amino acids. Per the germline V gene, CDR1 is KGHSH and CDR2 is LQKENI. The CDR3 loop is CASSPASGEKYF. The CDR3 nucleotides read TGTGCCAGCTCACCAGCTAGCGGGGAAAAGTACTTC.

In DNA form, the CDR3 reads TGTGCCAGCCGTATTGGAGGCCAGGCTCACATCCCCTACGAGCAGTACTTC. Encoded protein: CASRIGGQAHIPYEQYF. The rearrangement joins TRBV28 to TRBJ2-7; the D gene is possibly TRBD2 (5 bases). In germline, CDR1 is MDHEN, CDR2 SYDVKM. Trimming removed 8 bases from V and 2 bases from J, with 25 bases in between. The CDR3 loop spans 17 amino acids.

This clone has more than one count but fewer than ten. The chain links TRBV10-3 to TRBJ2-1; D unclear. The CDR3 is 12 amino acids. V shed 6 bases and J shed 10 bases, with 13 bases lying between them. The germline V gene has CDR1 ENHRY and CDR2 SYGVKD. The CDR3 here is CAIRAYLGEQFF. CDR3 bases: TGTGCCATCAGGGCCTACCTCGGGGAGCAGTTCTTC.

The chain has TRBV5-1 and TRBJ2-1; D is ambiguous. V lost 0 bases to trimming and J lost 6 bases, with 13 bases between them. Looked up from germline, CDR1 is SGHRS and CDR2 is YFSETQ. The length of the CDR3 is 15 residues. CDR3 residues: CASSLARKESNEQFF. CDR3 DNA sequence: TGCGCCAGCAGCTTGGCTAGAAAAGAGAGCAATGAGCAGTTCTTC.

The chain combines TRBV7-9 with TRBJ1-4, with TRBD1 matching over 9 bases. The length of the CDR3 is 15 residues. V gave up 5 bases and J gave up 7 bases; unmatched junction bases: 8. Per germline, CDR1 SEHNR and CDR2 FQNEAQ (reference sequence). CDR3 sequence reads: CASSHTNRGPEKLFF. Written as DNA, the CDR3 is TGTGCCAGCAGCCATACGAACAGGGGGCCTGAAAAACTGTTTTTT.

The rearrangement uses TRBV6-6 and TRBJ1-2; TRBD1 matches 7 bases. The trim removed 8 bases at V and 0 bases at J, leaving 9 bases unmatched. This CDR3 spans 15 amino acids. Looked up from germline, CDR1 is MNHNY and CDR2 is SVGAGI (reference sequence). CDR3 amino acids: CASGDRAVANYGYTF. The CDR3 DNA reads TGTGCCAGCGGAGACAGGGCAGTGGCTAACTATGGCTACACCTTC.

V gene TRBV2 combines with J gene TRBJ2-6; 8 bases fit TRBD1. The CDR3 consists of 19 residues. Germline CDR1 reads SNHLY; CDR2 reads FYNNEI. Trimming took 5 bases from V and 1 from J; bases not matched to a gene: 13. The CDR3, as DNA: TGTGCCAGCAGTCTAACTCTCGGACAGGGACTTTCTGGGGCCAACGTCCTGACTTTC. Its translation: CASSLTLGQGLSGANVLTF. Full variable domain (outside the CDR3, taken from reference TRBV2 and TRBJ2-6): EPEVTQTPSHQVTQMGQEVILRCVPISNHLYFYWYRQILGQKVEFLVSFYNNEISEKSEIFDDQFSVERPDGSNFTLKIRSTKLEDSAMYFCASSLTLGQGLSGANVLTFGAGSRLTVL.

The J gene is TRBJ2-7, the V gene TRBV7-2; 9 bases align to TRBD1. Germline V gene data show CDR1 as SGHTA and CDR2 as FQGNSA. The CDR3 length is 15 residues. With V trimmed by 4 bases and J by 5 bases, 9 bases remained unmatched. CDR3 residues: CASSSVTGGADEQYF. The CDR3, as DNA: TGTGCCAGCAGCTCCGTCACAGGGGGCGCGGACGAGCAGTACTTC.

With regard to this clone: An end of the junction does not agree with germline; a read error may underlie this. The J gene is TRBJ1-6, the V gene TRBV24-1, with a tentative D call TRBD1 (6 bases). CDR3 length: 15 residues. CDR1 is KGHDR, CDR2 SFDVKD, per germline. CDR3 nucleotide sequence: TGTGCCACCCGCAGGGGCAGCCTCTATAGTTCACCCCTCCACTTT. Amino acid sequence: CATRRGSLYSSPLHF.

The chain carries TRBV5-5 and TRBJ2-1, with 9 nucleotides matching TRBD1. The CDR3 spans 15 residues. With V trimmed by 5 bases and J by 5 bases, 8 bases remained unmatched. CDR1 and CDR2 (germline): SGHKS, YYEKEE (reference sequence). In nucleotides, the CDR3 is TGTGCCAGCAGTCAAGGACAGGGGCCAAACAATGAGCAGTTCTTC. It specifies CASSQGQGPNNEQFF. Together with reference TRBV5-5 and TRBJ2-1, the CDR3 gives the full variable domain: DAGVTQSPTHLIKTRGQQVTLRCSPISGHKSVSWYQQVLGQGPQFIFQYYEKEERGRGNFPDRFSARQFPNYSSELNVNALLLGDSALYLCASSQGQGPNNEQFFGPGTRLTVL.

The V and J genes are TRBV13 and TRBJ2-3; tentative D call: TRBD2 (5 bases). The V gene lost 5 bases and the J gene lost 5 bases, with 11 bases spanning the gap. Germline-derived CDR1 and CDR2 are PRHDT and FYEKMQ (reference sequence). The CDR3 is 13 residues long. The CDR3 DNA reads TGTGCCAGCAGCCCTGGACGGGGAGATACGCAGTATTTT. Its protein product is CASSPGRGDTQYF.

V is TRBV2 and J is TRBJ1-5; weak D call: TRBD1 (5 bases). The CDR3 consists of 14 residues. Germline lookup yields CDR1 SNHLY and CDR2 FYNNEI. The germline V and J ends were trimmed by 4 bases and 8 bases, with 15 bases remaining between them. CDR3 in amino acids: CASSVRQGGEPQHF. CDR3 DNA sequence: TGTGCCAGCAGTGTACGGCAGGGAGGGGAGCCCCAGCATTTT.